This T cell receptor beta chain was documented in a study of preoperative IRX-2 immunotherapy in early breast cancer. Specified treatment: preoperative locoregional IRX-2 cytokine immunotherapy. Patients received preoperative, locoregional IRX-2 cytokine immunotherapy in a phase Ib study. The CDR3 has 12 residues. Germline V lookup: CDR1 MDHEN, CDR2 SYDVKM. V lost 7 bases, J lost 8 bases, and 14 bases lay in between. Clones were sequenced by immunoSEQ multiplex PCR, and TCRdb holds only the in-frame ones, with some missing. This table has around 62,000 clones, approximately 93% appearing once. Collection took place from a patient treated with IRX-2 immunotherapy. This chain links TRBV28 with TRBJ1-2; no definite D call. The TCR was taken from a human donor with breast cancer. The CDR3 spells CASTSSTPGYTF. The CDR3 DNA reads TGTGCCAGCACCTCCTCCACGCCCGGCTACACCTTC.